Listed below are T cell receptor beta chains from one sample, sequenced in a study of blood T cell repertoires in COVID-19. Sequencing was performed with immunoSEQ multiplex PCR; in TCRdb, only in-frame clones are kept and a portion is missing. The sample holds almost 200,000 clones; 89% are singletons and the top ten take 6.5% to 9%. Input material: PBMCs or T cells enriched from blood (not recorded which). The source is a woman aged 18 to 35 who had recovered from COVID-19. The CDR3 runs from the conserved cysteine through the conserved F or W. Fields, in order: J gene, V gene, clone size, D gene, CDR3 DNA, CDR3 protein. A D gene is named only where the DNA matches it firmly. Not every row has a clone size; where given, it reads once, few, many or a size class.

>TRBJ1-4|TRBV5-1|once|TRBD1
TGCGCCAGCAGTTCCGACAGGGATTCCTTTAATGAAAAACTGTTTTTT
CASSSDRDSFNEKLFF
>TRBJ2-7|TRBV3-1/TRBV3-2|NA|NA
TGTGCCAGCAGCCAAGATCACACCACCTACGAGCAGTACTTC
CASSQDHTTYEQYF
>TRBJ2-7|TRBV5-1|NA|TRBD2
TGCGCCAGCAGCCAACTAGCGGGGGGGCTCTCCTACGAGCAGTACTTC
CASSQLAGGLSYEQYF
>TRBJ1-2|TRBV28|NA|NA
TGTGCCAGCAGTCTCGGGATGGGGGGGTATGGCTACACCTTC
CASSLGMGGYGYTF
>TRBJ1-1|TRBV6-4|NA|NA
TGTGCCAGCAGAGGAAGAGGCACTGAAGCTTTCTTT
CASRGRGTEAFF
>TRBJ1-1|TRBV29-1|NA|NA
TGCAGCGTTTCACAGATCGTTAACACTGAAGCTTTCTTT
CSVSQIVNTEAFF
>TRBJ1-5|TRBV28|NA|TRBD1
TGTGCCAGCAGTCTCGACAGGGGGCTGCAGCCCCAGCATTTT
CASSLDRGLQPQHF
>TRBJ1-1|TRBV7-6|NA|TRBD1
TGTGCCAGCAGCTTTGGGGACAGGGCTAATGAAGCTTTCTTT
CASSFGDRANEAFF
>TRBJ1-3|TRBV7-9|NA|NA
TGTGCCATAGAGGAGGCCGGAAACACCATATATTTT
CAIEEAGNTIYF
>TRBJ2-7|TRBV19|NA|TRBD2
TGTGCCAGTAGTGGTCTGGCTAGCGGGGGGGTCTACGAGCAGTACTTC
CASSGLASGGVYEQYF
>TRBJ2-1|TRBV12-3/TRBV12-4|NA|TRBD2
TGTGCCAGCAGTTTAGTCGGGGGGAATGAGCAGTTCTTC
CASSLVGGNEQFF
>TRBJ2-1|TRBV11-2|NA|NA
TGTGCCAGCAGCTTAGGAGTTAGAGCTAGCAATGAGCAGTTCTTC
CASSLGVRASNEQFF
>TRBJ2-3|TRBV3-1/TRBV3-2|once|TRBD2
TGTGCCAGCAGCCGACTAGCGGGGGCCCGCACAGATACGCAGTATTTT
CASSRLAGARTDTQYF
>TRBJ1-6|TRBV5-3|NA|TRBD1
TGTGCCAGAAGCTTAGAGACAGGGGTCTATAATTCACCCCTCCACTTT
CARSLETGVYNSPLHF
>TRBJ1-1|TRBV28|NA|NA
TGTGCCAGCAGCCACCTAGCTTCTCCTGAAGCTTTCTTT
CASSHLASPEAFF
>TRBJ1-6|TRBV19|NA|NA
TGTGCCAGTAGTATAGATCGAGGACAGCCCCGTACTTCACCCCTCCACTTT
CASSIDRGQPRTSPLHF
>TRBJ1-1|TRBV6-5|NA|TRBD1
TGTGCCAGCAGCTCCGCCACTGACCGGACAGGGGCTTTCTTT
CASSSATDRTGAFF
>TRBJ2-3|TRBV28|NA|NA
TGTGCCAGCGCCCCCCCGGTGAGGGATACGCAGTATTTT
CASAPPVRDTQYF
>TRBJ2-7|TRBV5-1|once|NA
TGCGCCAGCAGCTTGGGTTGGGACACGAGCTCCTACGAGCAGTACTTC
CASSLGWDTSSYEQYF
>TRBJ1-6|TRBV10-3|NA|NA
TGTGCCATCAGCGACGCACAGGGCGTATCGGGGTACCCCCTCCACTTT
CAISDAQGVSGYPLHF
>TRBJ1-1|TRBV7-9|NA|NA
TGTGCCAGCAGCTTAGAGGGGGTGTGGACTGAAGCTTTCTTT
CASSLEGVWTEAFF
>TRBJ1-2|TRBV29-1|once|NA
TGCAGCGTTGATGGGGGGGACGGAAACTATGGCTACACCTTC
CSVDGGDGNYGYTF
>TRBJ2-3|TRBV3-1/TRBV3-2|NA|TRBD2
TGTGCCAGCAGCCCCGGACTAGGAACTACTAGCACAGATACGCAGTATTTT
CASSPGLGTTSTDTQYF
>TRBJ2-3|TRBV7-9|NA|NA
TGTGCCAGCAGCCCAGGCGACGGGGGGCTTGAATCAGATACGCAGTATTTT
CASSPGDGGLESDTQYF
>TRBJ1-1|TRBV29-1|NA|NA
TGCAGCGTTGTTGGTGGCTCTAACACTGAAGCTTTCTTT
CSVVGGSNTEAFF
>TRBJ2-7|TRBV27|NA|TRBD1
TGTGCCAGCAGTTTAGAGGGGACAGGTGCCTTCGAGCAGTACTTC
CASSLEGTGAFEQYF
>TRBJ1-1|TRBV7-8|NA|NA
TGTGCCAGCAGCTTGAGTGGACAATTGAACACTGAAGCTTTCTTT
CASSLSGQLNTEAFF
>TRBJ2-1|TRBV29-1|NA|NA
TGCAGCGAATCTACGGGGTACGATGAGCAGTTCTTC
CSESTGYDEQFF
>TRBJ2-7|TRBV20-1|once|TRBD1
TGCAGTGCTAGTAACAGGGGCTACCAAGCGAAAACCTACGAGCAGTACTTC
CSASNRGYQAKTYEQYF
>TRBJ1-1|TRBV28|NA|NA
TGTGCCAGCAGTTTACGCGGACAGTTAGAAGCTTTCTTT
CASSLRGQLEAFF
>TRBJ2-3|TRBV5-4|NA|TRBD2
TGTGCCAGCAGTACTAGCGGGGGAACAGATACGCAGTATTTT
CASSTSGGTDTQYF
>TRBJ1-4|TRBV19|NA|TRBD1
TGTGCCAGTAGTAGTAGACAGGGCCCTAATGAAAAACTGTTTTTT
CASSSRQGPNEKLFF
>TRBJ1-1|TRBV6-5|NA|NA
TGTGCCAGCAGATATACAGGGAAAGCTTTCTTT
CASRYTGKAFF
>TRBJ1-1|TRBV7-9|NA|NA
TGTGCCAGCCGACCGTCGGGGGGCGAAGCTTTCTTT
CASRPSGGEAFF
>TRBJ2-7|TRBV5-6|NA|NA
TGTGCCAGCAGCCAGGACAGCGAGCAGTACTTC
CASSQDSEQYF
>TRBJ2-4|TRBV5-1|NA|TRBD2
TGCGCCAGCAGCTTTAGCGGGGGTCTAGCCAAAAACATTCAGTACTTC
CASSFSGGLAKNIQYF
>TRBJ2-5|TRBV9|once|TRBD2
TGTGCCAGCAGCGTAGAAGAGGGACTAGCGGGGGAGAAGGAAGAGACCCAGTACTTC
CASSVEEGLAGEKEETQYF
>TRBJ1-5|TRBV27|NA|NA
TGTGCCAGCAGTTTATTTGGGCCTCATCAGCCCCAGCATTTT
CASSLFGPHQPQHF
>TRBJ2-7|TRBV2|once|TRBD1
TGTGCCAGCAGGGGGACAGGGCTCGGCGAGCAGTACTTC
CASRGTGLGEQYF
>TRBJ2-2|TRBV18|NA|NA
TGTGCCAGCTCACGCCTAGGGAACACCGGGGAGCTGTTTTTT
CASSRLGNTGELFF
>TRBJ1-1|TRBV10-2|NA|NA
TGCGCCAGCAGTGAGCCGCTCGGGGGGGACACTGAAGCTTTCTTT
CASSEPLGGDTEAFF
>TRBJ2-1|TRBV15|few|TRBD2
TGTGCCACCAGCAGCGGGACTAGCGAGTACAATGAGCAGTTCTTC
CATSSGTSEYNEQFF
>TRBJ1-6|TRBV2|many|NA
TGTGCCAGCGCCGCGGGACGGGGAAATTCACCCCTCCACTTT
CASAAGRGNSPLHF
>TRBJ2-7|TRBV30|once|NA
TGTGCCTGGAGTGTACGATCCCACAGCTCCTACGAGCAGTACTTC
CAWSVRSHSSYEQYF
>TRBJ1-1|TRBV10-3|NA|TRBD1
TGTGCCATCAGTAGACAGGGGGGGATGAACACTGAAGCTTTCTTT
CAISRQGGMNTEAFF
>TRBJ1-2|TRBV6-5|NA|NA
TGTGCCAGCAGAAAACGTACCATGGCTGGCTACACCTTC
CASRKRTMAGYTF